This TCR beta chain was identified in a study of OX40 agonist ivuxolimab in advanced cancers. Assay: immunoSEQ multiplex PCR; the TCRdb copy retains only in-frame clones and omits some. Of some 70,000 clones in the sample, roughly nine tenths were seen once. Trimming took off 0 bases at V and 7 bases at J, with 11 bases between the two ends. Germline CDR1 is SGHRS and CDR2 is YFSETQ. CDR3 length equals 15 residues. The J gene is TRBJ1-6, the V gene TRBV5-1, with D uncertain. Material: CD4+ or CD8+ T cells sorted from blood, obtained in a trial of the OX40 agonist ivuxolimab. The TCR comes from an adult with an advanced solid tumor such as melanoma, head and neck, liver or kidney cancer. In nucleotides, the CDR3 is TGCGCCAGCAGCTTGGAACCGGGAGGGAATTCACCCCTCCACTTT. Translated, it gives CASSLEPGGNSPLHF.